This paragraph reports one T cell receptor (beta chain). The CDR3 consists of 16 residues. Germline V gives CDR1 SGHVS, CDR2 FQNEAQ. V was pared by 4 bases and J by 6 bases, with 21 bases between. These data originate in a study of blood T cell repertoires in COVID-19. Study as a whole: Sites in the United States, Italy and Spain provided acute and convalescent COVID-19 samples. In each case, the material was cDNA or gDNA derived from T cells, B-cell-depleted T cells, or PBMCs.

TCRdb keeps only in-frame clones here, not all; method: immunoSEQ multiplex PCR. The repertoire holds 150,000 to 200,000 clones, with more than 85% as singletons. V gene TRBV7-8 combines with J gene TRBJ1-2, with D uncertain. Sequencing was performed on PBMCs or T cells enriched from blood (not recorded which). The TCR comes from a human donor with acute COVID-19. The donor label of this sample is uncertain. The CDR3 region is CASSSKTYLTGDGYTF. The DNA of the CDR3 is TGTGCCAGCAGCTCCAAGACATATCTGACGGGAGATGGCTACACCTTC.